These T cell receptor beta chains were read from a single sample in a study of blood T cell repertoires in COVID-19. The assay was immunoSEQ multiplex PCR, and TCRdb's table has in-frame clones only and misses some. Among around 170,000 clones listed, 70% to 85% were seen once. The sequenced sample was PBMCs or T cells enriched from blood (not recorded which). The receptor set was obtained from a man aged 45-65 years who had recovered from COVID-19. The CDR3 runs from the conserved cysteine through the conserved F or W. Fields, in order: V gene, clone size, J gene, D gene, CDR3 protein, CDR3 DNA. D genes are given only for firm matches. Expanded clones are given a class, and other clones once, few, many or no size at all.

TRBV5-5	-	TRBJ1-5	-	CASSLGPGLNQPQHF	TGTGCCAGCAGCTTGGGTCCAGGCTTAAATCAGCCCCAGCATTTT
TRBV2	-	TRBJ1-5	-	CASSEGGQPFNQPQHF	TGTGCCAGCAGTGAGGGGGGGCAGCCATTTAATCAGCCCCAGCATTTT
TRBV5-1	few	TRBJ1-2	-	CASSLGHGNYGYTF	TGCGCCAGCAGCTTAGGACACGGAAACTATGGCTACACCTTC
TRBV6-2/TRBV6-3	-	TRBJ2-7	-	CASSRTPPRQRTEQYF	TGTGCCAGCAGCAGAACCCCGCCTCGACAGCGTACCGAGCAGTACTTC
TRBV27	-	TRBJ1-1	-	CASSSGQYSTEAFF	TGTGCCAGCAGCAGCGGACAGTACAGCACTGAAGCTTTCTTT
TRBV4-3	-	TRBJ1-4	-	CASSQDRRGWTNEKLFF	TGCGCCAGCAGCCAAGATCGCAGGGGCTGGACTAATGAAAAACTGTTTTTT
TRBV7-2	-	TRBJ2-2	-	CASSFRGITGELFF	TGTGCCAGCAGCTTTAGGGGCATCACCGGGGAGCTGTTTTTT
TRBV7-9	few	TRBJ2-6	-	CASSPRSRANVLTF	TGTGCCAGCAGCCCCCGGTCCAGGGCCAACGTCCTGACTTTC
TRBV19	-	TRBJ1-3	TRBD1	CASSTDRGLGNTIYF	TGTGCCAGTAGTACGGACAGGGGGCTTGGAAACACCATATATTTT
TRBV19	-	TRBJ1-2	-	CASSIYRESYHGYTF	TGTGCCAGTAGTATATACAGAGAAAGTTACCATGGCTACACCTTC
TRBV4-1	-	TRBJ2-3	TRBD2	CASSQDRGRGVPDTQYF	TGCGCCAGCAGCCAAGATCGTGGGCGGGGGGTTCCCGATACGCAGTATTTT
TRBV3-1/TRBV3-2	few	TRBJ1-5	-	CASSQDISGNQPQHF	TGTGCCAGCAGCCAAGATATTTCGGGCAATCAGCCCCAGCATTTT
TRBV6-1	-	TRBJ2-5	TRBD2	CASSAGTSGGEETQYF	TGTGCCAGCAGTGCAGGGACTAGCGGGGGGGAAGAGACCCAGTACTTC
TRBV28	-	TRBJ1-4	-	CASSFEGRVLEKLFF	TGTGCCAGCAGTTTTGAAGGCCGGGTCCTTGAAAAACTGTTTTTT
TRBV5-1	-	TRBJ2-1	TRBD1	CASSLTGGSSYNEQFF	TGCGCCAGCAGCTTGACAGGGGGGAGCTCCTACAATGAGCAGTTCTTC
TRBV7-2	-	TRBJ1-1	TRBD1	CASSWRVDRGTEAFF	TGTGCCAGCAGCTGGAGAGTGGACAGGGGAACTGAAGCTTTCTTT
TRBV20-1	few	TRBJ1-5	-	CSASRQGLQPQHF	TGCAGTGCTAGTAGGCAGGGTCTCCAGCCCCAGCATTTT
TRBV11-2	-	TRBJ2-1	TRBD2	CASSFPTGGGSYNEQFF	TGTGCCAGCAGCTTCCCCACGGGCGGGGGTTCCTACAATGAGCAGTTCTTC
TRBV10-3	-	TRBJ1-6	-	CAISEATGRRYNSPLHF	TGTGCCATCAGTGAGGCCACAGGGAGAAGGTATAATTCACCCCTCCACTTT